Listed here is a single T cell receptor beta chain. This entry is derived from a study of blood T cell repertoires in COVID-19. About the research overall: From the United States, Italy and Spain came samples of acute and convalescent COVID-19. The analysed material was cDNA or gDNA that came from T cells, B-cell-depleted T cells, or PBMCs.

As handled by the study authors: Cell counts per sample came from amplifying reference gene primers. Assay: immunoSEQ multiplex PCR; the TCRdb copy retains only in-frame clones and omits some. The V and J calls and the clone size are those of that table, but D and trimming were determined from the DNA. Here the sample spans 200,000 to 300,000 clones, roughly 88% being singletons. V lost 5 bases and J 1 base, leaving 14 bases between the germline ends. Germline loops: CDR1 SEHNR, CDR2 FQNEAQ (reference sequence). The CDR3 has 15 amino acids. The sequencing sample was made of peripheral blood. This clonotype originated in a man aged 80 or over with acute or convalescent COVID-19. The chain uses TRBV7-9 and TRBJ1-1; perhaps TRBD1 as D (5 bases). Written as DNA, the CDR3 is TGTGCCAGCAGCACCCAGACAGCTTCGAACACTGAAGCTTTCTTT. Residues: CASSTQTASNTEAFF. The whole variable domain, filled in from reference TRBV7-9 and TRBJ1-1, reads DTGVSQNPRHKITKRGQNVTFRCDPISEHNRLYWYRQTLGQGPEFLTYFQNEAQLEKSRLLSDRFSAERPKGSFSTLEIQRTEQGDSAMYLCASSTQTASNTEAFFGQGTRLTVV.